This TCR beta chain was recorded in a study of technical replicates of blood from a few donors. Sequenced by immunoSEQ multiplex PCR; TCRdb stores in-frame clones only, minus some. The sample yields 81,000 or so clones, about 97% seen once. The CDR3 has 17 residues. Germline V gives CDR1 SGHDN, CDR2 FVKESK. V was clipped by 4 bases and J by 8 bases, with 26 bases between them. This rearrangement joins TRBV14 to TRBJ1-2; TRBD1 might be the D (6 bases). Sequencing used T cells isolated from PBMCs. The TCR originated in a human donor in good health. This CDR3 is CASSPQGLARSGGGYTF. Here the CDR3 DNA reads TGTGCCAGCAGCCCTCAGGGGCTAGCCAGGAGTGGGGGCGGCTACACCTTC.